The 8 T cell receptor beta chains below all came from one sample that was sequenced in a study of blood T cell repertoires in COVID-19 (dated by TCRdb to the early 2020s). Libraries were built with the immunoSEQ multiplex PCR assay. TCRdb took this table from immuneACCESS and kept in-frame rearrangements with V and J called. Such tables lack part of the clones; where checked against another copy, unresolved V genes explain under half of the gap, and the rest is unexplained. In this sample the table shows 55,000 to 75,000 clones, nearly 90% of which occur a single time. Roughly 4% of the sample lies in the top ten. Sequencing was carried out using peripheral blood. These receptors were obtained from a man aged 50-59 years with active COVID-19.

This chain connects TRBV12-5 to TRBJ1-2, with a weak D call TRBD1 (6 bases). The CDR3 runs 17 residues. The germline V gene has CDR1 LGHNT and CDR2 FRNRAP. Trimming took off 11 bases at V and 5 bases at J, with 30 bases between the two ends. CDR3 amino acids: CASLPSRAFRGGYGYTF. In DNA, the CDR3 is TGTGCTTCCCTACCCTCTCGCGCGTTTAGAGGGGGTTATGGCTACACCTTC.

The chain joins TRBV11-2 to TRBJ2-2; 8 bases map to TRBD2. This CDR3 spans 16 amino acids. Germline V gives CDR1 SGHAT, CDR2 FQNNGV. Trimming took 5 bases from V and 2 from J; bases not matched to a gene: 7. The DNA for the CDR3 is TGTGCCAGCAGCCACCTTCGGGGGGGCAACACCGGGGAGCTGTTTTTT. Its translation: CASSHLRGGNTGELFF.

This clone occurred once. The rearrangement joins TRBV28 to TRBJ1-2, with 7 nucleotides matching TRBD1. This CDR3 has 13 residues. Germline V CDR1 and CDR2: MDHEN, SYDVKM. V lost 3 bases to trimming and J lost 5 bases; unmatched junction nucleotides: 3. The DNA of the CDR3 is TGTGCCAGCAGTTTGGGCAGGGGGTATGGCTACACCTTC. It is translated as CASSLGRGYGYTF.

In its sample, this clone was seen a few times. This chain connects TRBV6-5 to TRBJ1-2; D remains ambiguous. V was pared by 5 bases and J by 2 bases, with 15 bases between. The CDR3 runs 15 residues. Germline lookup yields CDR1 MNHEY and CDR2 SVGAGI. The CDR3 DNA is TGTGCCAGCAGTCCCCGGAGGACGGAAAACTATGGCTACACCTTC. It yields the protein CASSPRRTENYGYTF.

The rearrangement links TRBV10-3 to TRBJ1-3, with a tentative D call TRBD1 (5 bases). The germline V and J ends were trimmed by 8 bases and 0 bases, with 11 bases remaining between them. The CDR3 contains 14 residues. The germline gives CDR1 ENHRY, CDR2 SYGVKD. CDR3 residues: CAISGRDSGNTIYF. CDR3 DNA sequence: TGTGCCATCTCGGGCAGGGACTCTGGAAACACCATATATTTT.

The chain carries TRBV2 and TRBJ2-7, with no clear D. The CDR3 contains 15 residues. The germline CDR1 and CDR2 sequences are SNHLY and FYNNEI. Deletions cut 4 bases from V and 0 bases from J, with 13 bases between. CDR3 in DNA: TGTGCCAGCAGTGGGTTTGACCCGGGCTCCTACGAGCAGTACTTC. Its protein product is CASSGFDPGSYEQYF.

V gene TRBV27 combines with J gene TRBJ2-6, with 10 bases identical to TRBD1. V shed 3 bases and J 0 bases; nucleotides not matched to a gene: 14. CDR1 is MNHEY and CDR2 is SMNVEV in the germline V gene (reference sequence). This CDR3 spans 21 amino acids. DNA of the CDR3: TGTGCCAGCAGTTTCTCAGGACAGGGGGGTCGGTGGCTCTCTGGGGCCAACGTCCTGACTTTC. This gives the protein CASSFSGQGGRWLSGANVLTF.

The chain employs TRBV2 and TRBJ1-2, with TRBD1 as a possible D gene (6 bases). V lost 1 base to trimming and J lost 7 bases, with 16 bases between them. This CDR3 is 15 amino acids long. Germline V gives CDR1 SNHLY, CDR2 FYNNEI. The CDR3 region has the DNA TGTGCCAGCAGTGAAGTGCAGGGGCTATCCGTTGGCTACACCTTC. This translates into CASSEVQGLSVGYTF.